One sample yielded the 27 T cell receptor beta chains listed below, sequenced in a study of shared clonotypes between healthy human individuals. The protocol was immunoSEQ multiplex PCR, while the TCRdb copy is restricted to in-frame clones and leaves out a portion. The sample has 800,000 or so clones; 96% are singletons. Naive CD8 cells comprised CD45RO-negative, CCR7-positively selected cells, excluding terminally differentiated effector memory CD45RA+ cells. The sample taken for sequencing was naive CD8+ T cells sorted from blood. All receptors come from a man aged 30-40 years in good health.

The chain couples TRBV9 to TRBJ2-3; 9 bases map to TRBD2. Germline V gene lookup returns CDR1 SGDLS and CDR2 YYNGEE. This CDR3 has 15 amino acids. Unmatched junction bases numbered 3, after V lost 0 bases and J lost 4 bases. The CDR3 loop is CASSVGLADSDTQYF. CDR3 DNA sequence: TGTGCCAGCAGCGTAGGACTAGCGGATTCAGATACGCAGTATTTT.

This chain links TRBV13 with TRBJ2-2; 9 bases fit TRBD2. There are 18 residues in the CDR3. Per germline, CDR1 PRHDT and CDR2 FYEKMQ (reference sequence). V lost 5 bases to trimming and J lost 4 bases; unmatched junction nucleotides: 14. Here the CDR3 reads CASSPLGVAGVGTGELFF. In DNA form, the CDR3 reads TGTGCCAGCAGCCCCCTTGGGGTAGCGGGAGTCGGCACCGGGGAGCTGTTTTTT.

V gene TRBV11-2 combines with J gene TRBJ2-3; unclear D gene. The CDR3 totals 16 residues. Trimming cost V 4 bases and J 6 bases, with 20 bases left between them. Per the germline V gene, CDR1 is SGHAT and CDR2 is FQNNGV. The CDR3: CASSSTPFLQMDTQYF. DNA for the CDR3: TGTGCCAGCAGCTCCACCCCGTTCCTACAGATGGATACGCAGTATTTT.

The chain is built from TRBV5-1 and TRBJ2-7, with TRBD1 as a possible D gene (6 bases). CDR1 and CDR2 (germline): SGHRS, YFSETQ. Trimming cost V 1 base and J 3 bases, with 11 bases left between them. The length of the CDR3 is 14 residues. As DNA, the CDR3 is TGCGCCAGCAGCTTGCCAGGGGCGGACTACGAGCAGTACTTC. It is translated as CASSLPGADYEQYF.

The V call is TRBV27, the J call TRBJ2-1; 8 bases fit TRBD1. This CDR3 is 14 amino acids long. Germline assignment: CDR1 MNHEY and CDR2 SMNVEV (reference sequence). The junction had 8 bases not matched to a gene; V was cut back by 4 bases and J by 9 bases. The CDR3 is CASSYRTGKGEQFF. CDR3 nucleotide sequence: TGTGCCAGCAGTTATAGGACAGGGAAGGGTGAGCAGTTCTTC.

The genes are TRBV7-3 and TRBJ1-2; TRBD1 matches at 8 bases. Germline CDR1 and CDR2: SGHTA and FQGTGA. The CDR3 sequence is 14 residues long. The V and J ends lost 5 bases and 6 bases, in that order; junction bases with no gene match: 8. CDR3 DNA: TGTGCCAGCAGCCCAGAGGACAGGGTGGATGGCTACACCTTC. This gives the protein CASSPEDRVDGYTF.

V gene TRBV29-1 combines with J gene TRBJ1-2; D not certain. Germline CDR1 is SQVTM and CDR2 is ANQGSEA. The CDR3 has 13 residues. Between the trimmed V and J ends, which lost 2 bases and 4 bases, there was a span of 11 bases. In DNA, the CDR3 is TGCAGCGTTGAATTGCTGTCAGGCTATGGCTACACCTTC. This codes for CSVELLSGYGYTF.

About this clone: Different DNA sequences within this sample yield the same CDR3. V and J are TRBV29-1 and TRBJ2-7, with D possibly being TRBD1 or TRBD2 (5 bases each). This CDR3 spans 12 amino acids. The germline V and J ends were trimmed by 2 bases and 2 bases, with 7 bases remaining between them. Germline CDR1 and CDR2: SQVTM and ANQGSEA. In DNA form, the CDR3 reads TGCAGCGTTGAATTGGGGGCCTACGAGCAGTACTTC. It yields the protein CSVELGAYEQYF.

The V and J genes are TRBV2 and TRBJ1-1, with D unclear. The ends were cut back, 8 bases at V and 2 bases at J, with 6 bases in the middle. Per germline, CDR1 SNHLY and CDR2 FYNNEI. The CDR3 runs 11 residues. The CDR3 sequence is CASEKNTEAFF. For the CDR3, the DNA is TGTGCCAGCGAGAAAAACACTGAAGCTTTCTTT.

This clone appeared once. J is TRBJ2-7 and V is TRBV11-2; 7 bases line up with TRBD1. The V gene's germline CDR1 is SGHAT and CDR2 FQNNGV. The CDR3 is 14 residues long. With V trimmed by 3 bases and J by 3 bases, 5 bases remained unmatched. The DNA of the CDR3 is TGTGCCAGCAGCTTCGGGACAGCCTTCTACGAGCAGTACTTC. This sequence encodes CASSFGTAFYEQYF.

The rearrangement links TRBV6-1 to TRBJ2-7; D is ambiguous. This CDR3 has 16 amino acids. The V gene's germline CDR1 is MNHNS and CDR2 SASEGT. The V gene lost 3 bases and the J gene lost 3 bases, with 18 bases spanning the gap. For the CDR3, the DNA is TGTGCCAGCAGTGACTATTACAGCAAAATGGTCTACGAGCAGTACTTC. Residues: CASSDYYSKMVYEQYF.

This clone was seen once. The rearrangement joins TRBV11-2 to TRBJ2-1, with D uncertain. This CDR3 has 12 amino acids. Germline CDR1 is SGHAT and CDR2 is FQNNGV. Deletions cut 0 bases from V and 9 bases from J, with 6 bases between. The CDR3 nucleotides read TGTGCCAGCAGCTTAGATGGACCTGAGCAGTTCTTC. Translated, it gives CASSLDGPEQFF.

The V call is TRBV2, the J call TRBJ2-7; 7 nucleotides line up with TRBD2. The CDR3 length is 17 residues. The germline V gene encodes CDR1 SNHLY and CDR2 FYNNEI. Trimming at V came to 2 bases and at J to 0 bases, leaving 10 bases not matched to a gene. CDR3 sequence: CASSEPSSGVSSYEQYF. CDR3 in DNA: TGTGCCAGCAGTGAACCATCTAGCGGAGTAAGCTCCTACGAGCAGTACTTC. Variable domain in full (rest from reference TRBV2 and TRBJ2-7): EPEVTQTPSHQVTQMGQEVILRCVPISNHLYFYWYRQILGQKVEFLVSFYNNEISEKSEIFDDQFSVERPDGSNFTLKIRSTKLEDSAMYFCASSEPSSGVSSYEQYFGPGTRLTVT.

This chain links TRBV6-1 with TRBJ2-7; 12 bases are a match to TRBD2. Trimming took 4 bases from V and 7 from J; bases not matched to a gene: 5. The CDR3 sequence is 14 residues long. The germline gives CDR1 MNHNS, CDR2 SASEGT. For the CDR3, the DNA is TGTGCCAGCAGTGTCGGGACTAGCGGGTCTGAGCAGTACTTC. Residues: CASSVGTSGSEQYF.

This clone was observed a single time. The chain employs TRBV7-9 and TRBJ2-2; D remains unclear. CDR1 is SEHNR, CDR2 FQNEAQ, per germline (reference sequence). V lost 5 bases, J lost 4 bases, and 11 bases lay in between. The CDR3 consists of 14 residues. The CDR3 DNA reads TGTGCCAGCAGCCCCTGGACCAGCACCGGGGAGCTGTTTTTT. This sequence encodes CASSPWTSTGELFF.

The chain carries TRBV19 and TRBJ2-1, with TRBD2 matching 11 bases. Germline V CDR1 and CDR2: LNHDA, SQIVND (reference sequence). The V gene end was trimmed by 6 bases and the J gene end by 9 bases; junction bases not matched to a gene: 7. There are 14 residues in the CDR3. DNA for the CDR3: TGTGCCAGTAGGGTACTAGCGGGAGCGGTTGAGCAGTTCTTC. It encodes CASRVLAGAVEQFF. Using reference TRBV19 and TRBJ2-1 for the parts outside the CDR3, the full variable domain is DGGITQSPKYLFRKEGQNVTLSCEQNLNHDAMYWYRQDPGQGLRLIYYSQIVNDFQKGDIAEGYSVSREKKESFPLTVTSAQKNPTAFYLCASRVLAGAVEQFFGPGTRLTVL.

V and J are TRBV16 and TRBJ1-4, with a possible D match to TRBD1 (5 bases). Per the germline V gene, CDR1 is KGHSY and CDR2 is FQNENV. V was trimmed by 5 bases and J by 8 bases, leaving 24 bases between them. This CDR3 comprises 17 residues. The DNA for the CDR3 is TGTGCCAGCAGCAATCGGGCTCCGGGACCCGGTTTGGAAAAACTGTTTTTT. Protein: CASSNRAPGPGLEKLFF.

The CDR3 region has the DNA TGTGCCAGCAGCTTATCAACTAGCCGTTTACTAACAGATACGCAGTATTTT. Its protein product is CASSLSTSRLLTDTQYF. V is TRBV7-2 and J is TRBJ2-3, with TRBD2 as a possible D gene (6 bases). Trimming took off 2 bases at V and 3 bases at J, with 18 bases between the two ends. The CDR3 is 17 amino acids. Germline V gives CDR1 SGHTA, CDR2 FQGNSA. Full variable domain (rest looked up from reference TRBV7-2 and TRBJ2-3): GAGVSQSPSNKVTEKGKDVELRCDPISGHTALYWYRQSLGQGLEFLIYFQGNSAPDKSGLPSDRFSAERTGGSVSTLTIQRTQQEDSAVYLCASSLSTSRLLTDTQYFGPGTRLTVL.

The genes are TRBV5-6 and TRBJ2-3; unclear D gene. CDR3 length: 14 residues. From germline, CDR1 is SGHDT and CDR2 YYEEEE. Between the trimmed V and J ends, which lost 3 bases and 0 bases, there was a span of 8 bases. CDR3 sequence (DNA): TGTGCCAGCAGCTACCCGACCAGCACAGATACGCAGTATTTT. It codes for CASSYPTSTDTQYF.

V usage is TRBV15 and J usage is TRBJ2-7, with TRBD2 matching over 9 bases. Germline CDR1 LNHNV, CDR2 YYDKDF (reference sequence). The CDR3 covers 16 residues. The ends lost 5 bases at V and 4 bases at J; junction bases unmatched: 12. CDR3 amino acids: CATSFLWTSASYEQYF. The CDR3 region has the DNA TGTGCCACCAGCTTCCTTTGGACTAGCGCCTCTTACGAGCAGTACTTC.

The chain combines TRBV7-9 with TRBJ2-2; tentatively, D is TRBD1 (5 bases). This CDR3 has 17 amino acids. CDR1 and CDR2 from the germline V gene are SEHNR and FQNEAQ (reference sequence). V was pared by 3 bases and J by 3 bases, with 17 bases between. The CDR3 DNA is TGTGCCAGCAGCTTTAGCTCTAAAACAGGTGACACCGGGGAGCTGTTTTTT. Amino acid sequence: CASSFSSKTGDTGELFF. The full variable domain, completed using reference TRBV7-9 and TRBJ2-2, is DTGVSQNPRHKITKRGQNVTFRCDPISEHNRLYWYRQTLGQGPEFLTYFQNEAQLEKSRLLSDRFSAERPKGSFSTLEIQRTEQGDSAMYLCASSFSSKTGDTGELFFGEGSRLTVL.

This chain links TRBV15 with TRBJ2-7; D gene uncertain. The germline V gene has CDR1 LNHNV and CDR2 YYDKDF (reference sequence). The CDR3 consists of 14 residues. Trimming shortened V by 4 bases and J by 2 bases, and 12 bases separated the two germline ends. Here the CDR3 reads CATSKGLNAYEQYF. The CDR3 DNA reads TGTGCCACCAGCAAGGGTCTCAACGCCTACGAGCAGTACTTC. Full variable domain (remainder filled in from reference TRBV15 and TRBJ2-7): DAMVIQNPRYQVTQFGKPVTLSCSQTLNHNVMYWYQQKSSQAPKLLFHYYDKDFNNEADTPDNFQSRRPNTSFCFLDIRSPGLGDTAMYLCATSKGLNAYEQYFGPGTRLTVT.

V gene TRBV2 combines with J gene TRBJ1-2, with D perhaps TRBD1 (5 bases). The CDR3 runs 15 residues. Trimming removed 0 bases from V and 6 bases from J, with 14 bases in between. The germline V gene has CDR1 SNHLY and CDR2 FYNNEI. The DNA of the CDR3 is TGTGCCAGCAGTGAAGCGCTTTGGTCAGGGAATGGCTACACCTTC. It encodes CASSEALWSGNGYTF.

The rearrangement uses TRBV7-9 and TRBJ2-5, with D perhaps TRBD1 or TRBD2 (6 bases each). Trimming took 5 bases from V and 4 from J, leaving 11 bases between them. The CDR3 runs 13 residues. Germline CDR1 SEHNR, CDR2 FQNEAQ (reference sequence). The DNA of the CDR3 is TGTGCCAGCAGCCCTGAGGGGGGAGAGACCCAGTACTTC. Amino acids: CASSPEGGETQYF.

The rearrangement links TRBV7-2 to TRBJ1-2; D gene ambiguous. The CDR3 is 12 amino acids. V was trimmed by 7 bases and J by 5 bases, leaving 11 bases between them. Germline V gene data show CDR1 as SGHTA and CDR2 as FQGNSA. The chain's CDR3 is CASTGALYGYTF. The CDR3 nucleotides are TGTGCCAGCACTGGAGCTCTTTATGGCTACACCTTC.

The chain has TRBV29-1 and TRBJ2-7; possible D gene TRBD1, 7 bases. The CDR3 contains 14 residues. Trimming took 1 base from V and 2 from J, leaving 12 bases between them. The germline V gene encodes CDR1 SQVTM and CDR2 ANQGSEA. As DNA, the CDR3 is TGCAGCGTTGAAGGCAGGGGGGACCCCTACGAGCAGTACTTC. It translates to CSVEGRGDPYEQYF.

The CDR3 nucleotides are TGTGCCAGCAGCTTAGCGCCCCCGACCCCCCAAGAGACCCAGTACTTC. Protein: CASSLAPPTPQETQYF. The V and J genes are TRBV7-6 and TRBJ2-5; D ambiguous. CDR1 SGHVS and CDR2 FNYEAQ come from the germline V gene. The CDR3 runs 16 residues. Trimming cost V 0 bases and J 1 base, with 12 bases left between them.